Sequencing of this T cell receptor beta chain was carried out in a study of cytomegalovirus exposure and HLA in healthy donors. In germline, CDR1 is MNHNY, CDR2 SVGAGI (reference sequence). CDR3 length equals 13 residues. Trimming shortened V by 6 bases and J by 3 bases, and 12 bases separated the two germline ends. This table comes from immunoSEQ multiplex PCR, and its TCRdb copy is limited to in-frame clones, with some not included. Here the sample spans some 86,000 clones, 90% to 95% being singletons. The gene calls are TRBV6-6 and TRBJ2-7, with D unclear. This clonotype originated in a woman in her twenties or thirties in good health and CMV-seronegative. Material for sequencing was PBMCs. This chain's CDR3 is CASSYARNYEQYF. CDR3 coding DNA: TGTGCCAGCAGCTATGCCCGAAACTACGAGCAGTACTTC.